A selection of T cell receptor beta chains follows, all from one sample in a study of T cells in Graves' hyperthyroidism and ophthalmopathy. TCRdb processed the multiplex PCR reads anew with MiXCR; each CDR3 protein has one entry. The table shows about 530,000 distinct CDR3 sequences, with 17% occurring only once. Sequencing was done on a sample of blood. These receptors were collected from a woman aged 18 to 35 with Graves' ophthalmopathy. Each CDR3 is given with its conserved first and last residue. Each record gives: J gene, V gene, clone size, CDR3 length, D gene, CDR3 protein, CDR3 DNA. A D gene is named only where the DNA matches it firmly. Clone size is not always given. Where it is, it says once, few, many or a class for expanded clones.

>TRBJ2-1|TRBV5-1|few|16|TRBD2
CASSVSGGASYNEQFF
TGCGCCAGCAGCGTAAGCGGGGGGGCCTCCTACAATGAGCAGTTCTTC
>TRBJ2-2|TRBV18|many|16|TRBD1
CASSPRTGGDTGELFF
TGTGCCAGCTCACCAAGAACAGGGGGCGATACCGGGGAGCTGTTTTTT
>TRBJ2-5|TRBV4-2|many|12|-
CASSQDRETQYF
TGTGCCAGCAGCCAAGATCGGGAGACCCAGTACTTC
>TRBJ2-1|TRBV6-2/TRBV6-3|many|17|-
CASSYEAEHAWYNEQFF
TGTGCCAGCAGTTACGAGGCGGAGCACGCTTGGTACAATGAGCAGTTCTTC
>TRBJ2-3|TRBV7-8|many|13|-
CASSFLTRDTQYF
TGTGCCAGCAGCTTTCTCACCCGAGATACGCAGTATTTT
>TRBJ2-2|TRBV30|many|15|-
CAWSAGTANTGELFF
TGTGCCTGGAGCGCTGGGACCGCGAACACCGGGGAGCTGTTTTTT
>TRBJ1-2|TRBV28|-|13|-
CASSLLSGNGYTF
TGTGCCAGCAGTCTCTTATCGGGTAACGGCTACACCTTC
>TRBJ2-5|TRBV5-6|many|14|-
CASSLEISVETQYF
TGTGCCAGCAGCTTGGAGATTAGCGTGGAGACCCAGTACTTC
>TRBJ1-2|TRBV6-1|-|15|TRBD1
CASSEASDRAYGYTF
TGTGCCAGCAGTGAAGCTTCGGACAGGGCCTATGGCTACACCTTC
>TRBJ2-1|TRBV20-1|-|16|TRBD2
CSARDGTRGLHDEQFF
TGCAGTGCTAGAGATGGGACTAGGGGACTACATGATGAGCAGTTCTTC
>TRBJ2-1|TRBV9|few|12|-
CASSVEDGEQFF
TGTGCCAGCAGCGTAGAAGACGGTGAGCAGTTCTTC
>TRBJ2-4|TRBV2|few|15|-
CASSEETLAKNIQYF
TGTGCCAGCAGTGAGGAGACATTAGCCAAAAACATTCAGTACTTC
>TRBJ2-3|TRBV2|many|14|TRBD2
CASCRTSFTDTQYF
TGTGCCAGCTGCAGGACTAGCTTTACAGATACGCAGTATTTT
>TRBJ1-6|TRBV15|-|12|-
CATSSGDSPLHF
TGTGCCACCAGCAGTGGGGATTCACCCCTCCACTTT
>TRBJ2-7|TRBV29-1|-|15|-
CSVEETGTPLGEQYF
TGCAGCGTTGAAGAGACCGGGACACCTCTGGGCGAGCAGTACTTC
>TRBJ2-3|TRBV6-1|many|15|-
CASRTGTASTDTQYF
TGTGCCAGCCGGACCGGAACCGCTAGCACAGATACGCAGTATTTT
>TRBJ2-2|TRBV13|few|13|-
CASSLYRTGELFF
TGTGCCAGCAGCTTGTATCGCACCGGGGAGCTGTTTTTT
>TRBJ2-2|TRBV7-9|-|15|TRBD1
CASRITGGAVGELFF
TGTGCCAGCAGAATAACAGGGGGCGCGGTCGGGGAGCTGTTTTTT
>TRBJ1-5|TRBV12-3/TRBV12-4|many|15|-
CASSFLVGAGQPQHF
TGTGCCAGCAGTTTCCTAGTGGGGGCGGGTCAGCCCCAGCATTTT
>TRBJ2-1|TRBV6-1|many|17|-
CASSDHYDSSPKREQFF
TGTGCCAGCAGTGACCACTATGACAGCTCCCCTAAACGGGAGCAGTTCTTC
>TRBJ1-2|TRBV20-1|-|13|TRBD1
CSAAVPGGGGYTF
TGCAGTGCTGCCGTACCAGGGGGCGGTGGCTACACCTTC
>TRBJ1-5|TRBV27|many|13|-
CASSLQANQPQHF
TGTGCCAGCAGTTTACAGGCCAATCAGCCCCAGCATTTT
>TRBJ1-2|TRBV6-1|many|14|TRBD1
CASRLYGQDYGYTF
TGTGCCAGCAGACTCTACGGACAGGATTATGGCTACACCTTC
>TRBJ2-1|TRBV20-1|many|15|-
CSTRDWRYAGNEQFF
TGCAGTACTCGGGACTGGAGGTATGCGGGTAATGAGCAGTTCTTC
>TRBJ2-7|TRBV20-1|many|13|-
CSASIGVTYEQYF
TGCAGTGCTAGTATCGGGGTTACCTACGAGCAGTACTTC
>TRBJ1-2|TRBV12-3/TRBV12-4|many|13|-
CASRRGVVDGYTF
TGTGCCAGCAGACGAGGGGTGGTCGATGGCTACACCTTC